This T cell receptor beta chain came from a study of shared clonotypes between healthy human individuals. Whole-study findings and limits: Represented diversity (both genetic and exposure-history) was limited by the small number of donors.

In regard to this clone: Antigen specificity is unknown. An end of the junction differs from the germline gene, which may be a read error.

Clones were sequenced by immunoSEQ multiplex PCR, and TCRdb holds only the in-frame ones, with some missing. The sample records some 500,000 clones, more than 70% being singletons. This CDR3 has 16 residues. Germline V gene sequence: CDR1 MNHEY, CDR2 SVGAGI. The sequencing input was PBMCs. The sequence came from a woman aged 40 to 50 in good health. Some clones in this sample may be carry-over from other donors' samples. V usage is TRBV6-5 and J usage is TRBJ1-5; 9 bases map to TRBD1. CDR3 sequence reads: CASSYQDRGNNQPRHF. The CDR3 DNA sequence: TGTGCCAGCAGTTATCAGGACAGGGGCAACAATCAGCCCCGGCATTTT.